A selection of T cell receptor beta chains follows, all from one sample in a study of cytomegalovirus exposure and HLA in healthy donors. The assay was immunoSEQ multiplex PCR, and TCRdb's table has in-frame clones only and misses some. This sample has a few hundred thousand clones, with around 90% found just once. Sequencing used PBMCs. Every receptor here comes from a girl under 10 years old in good health and CMV-seronegative. The CDR3 runs from the conserved cysteine through the conserved F or W.

CDR3,J,V
CASSLGTGNNSPLHF,TRBJ1-6,TRBV5-4
CASSQDLNIGARF,TRBJ2-4,TRBV4-2
CASSRGLVYEQYF,TRBJ2-7,TRBV7-8
CASSLVGETQYF,TRBJ2-5,TRBV7-8
CASSGRQVDEKLFF,TRBJ1-4,TRBV25-1
CASSASGGAGEKLFF,TRBJ1-4,TRBV2
CASSEESLRRTF,TRBJ1-1,TRBV2
CASSSGTSGGPVETQYF,TRBJ2-5,TRBV7-9
CASSRGGRQETQYF,TRBJ2-5,TRBV11-2
CSVSKTGGTEAFF,TRBJ1-1,TRBV29-1
CASAVNSFSPLHF,TRBJ1-6,TRBV6-1
CASSTDQGPSSYNEQFF,TRBJ2-1,TRBV19
CASSTLGRGNEQFF,TRBJ2-1,TRBV27
CASRPTGGLGEQYF,TRBJ2-7,TRBV28
CASSRSGVSGANVLTF,TRBJ2-6,TRBV19
CASRDFGQFEAFF,TRBJ1-1,TRBV6-1
CASSLGQGSGNTEAFF,TRBJ1-1,TRBV7-9
CATSNRKLPGGEQYF,TRBJ2-7,TRBV15
CASSLLQGFHGYTF,TRBJ1-2,TRBV5-6
CASSSRDGPYEQYF,TRBJ2-7,TRBV11-3
CASSQLEGQGDQPQHF,TRBJ1-5,TRBV4-1
CASSLAGVVDTQYF,TRBJ2-3,TRBV27
CAISRDRTSYEQYF,TRBJ2-7,TRBV10-3
CASRLASGGKCTDTQYF,TRBJ2-3,TRBV12-2
CASSYGQVYEQYF,TRBJ2-7,TRBV5-1
CASSYSTGTEAFF,TRBJ1-1,TRBV6-6
CASSSRSGTVHSPLHF,TRBJ1-6,TRBV5-1
CASRGVAGGTDTQYF,TRBJ2-3,TRBV10-2
CASSLAPFSGDTQYF,TRBJ2-3,TRBV7-8
CASSLGLRDTYEQYF,TRBJ2-7,TRBV5-1
CAGRQGAGGELFF,TRBJ2-2,TRBV13
CASSLRRGGYDTGELFF,TRBJ2-2,TRBV7-6
CASSLAGGSVYEQFF,TRBJ2-1,TRBV5-1
CATSRDSGQETQYF,TRBJ2-5,TRBV15
CASSLTGTISYNEQFF,TRBJ2-1,TRBV11-1